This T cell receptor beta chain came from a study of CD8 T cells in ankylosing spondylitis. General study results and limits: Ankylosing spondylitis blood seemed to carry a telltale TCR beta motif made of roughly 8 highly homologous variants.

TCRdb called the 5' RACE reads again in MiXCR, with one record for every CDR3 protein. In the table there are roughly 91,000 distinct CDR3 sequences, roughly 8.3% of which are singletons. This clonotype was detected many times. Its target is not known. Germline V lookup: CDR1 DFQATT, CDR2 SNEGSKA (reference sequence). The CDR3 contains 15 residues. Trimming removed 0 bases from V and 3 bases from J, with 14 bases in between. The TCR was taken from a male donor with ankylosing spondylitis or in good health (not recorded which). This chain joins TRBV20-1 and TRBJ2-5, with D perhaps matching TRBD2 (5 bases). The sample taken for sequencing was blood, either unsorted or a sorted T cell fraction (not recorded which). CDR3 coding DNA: TGCAGTGCTAGAGATGAGGGAGACGGAAAAGAGACCCAGTACTTC. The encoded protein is CSARDEGDGKETQYF.